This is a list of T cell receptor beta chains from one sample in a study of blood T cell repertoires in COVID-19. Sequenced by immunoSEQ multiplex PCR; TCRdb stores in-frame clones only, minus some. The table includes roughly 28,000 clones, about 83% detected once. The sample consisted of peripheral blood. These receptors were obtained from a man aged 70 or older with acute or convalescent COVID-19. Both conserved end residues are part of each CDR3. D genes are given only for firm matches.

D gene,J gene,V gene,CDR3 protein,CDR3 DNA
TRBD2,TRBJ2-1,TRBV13,CASSFRLAGYNEQFF,TGTGCCAGCAGCTTTAGACTAGCGGGGTACAATGAGCAGTTCTTC
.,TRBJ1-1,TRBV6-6,CASSYSGGTEAFF,TGTGCCAGCAGTTACTCGGGGGGCACTGAAGCTTTCTTT
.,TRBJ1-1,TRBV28,CASSLWTHNTEAFF,TGTGCCAGCAGTTTATGGACACACAACACTGAAGCTTTCTTT
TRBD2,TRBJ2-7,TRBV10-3,CAVYSGSRDEQYF,TGTGCCGTATATAGCGGGAGTCGGGACGAGCAGTACTTC
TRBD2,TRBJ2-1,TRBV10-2,CASTERGDNEQFF,TGCGCCAGCACCGAGCGGGGTGATAATGAGCAGTTCTTC
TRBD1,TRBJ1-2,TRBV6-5,CASSRSGQGSGYTF,TGTGCCAGCAGTCGTTCCGGACAGGGGAGTGGCTACACCTTC